Each of the 25 T cell receptor beta chains below was sequenced from the same sample in a study of T cells in Graves' hyperthyroidism and ophthalmopathy. Researchers took RNA transcripts and amplified the TCR beta CDR3 regions from them. First-round RT-PCR with HTBI primers amplified the TCR CDR3 region. TCRdb re-derived calls from the multiplex PCR reads in MiXCR, one entry per CDR3 protein. This table has 340,000 or so distinct CDR3 sequences, around a sixth appearing once. The sequenced sample consisted of blood. These receptors were obtained from a woman between 50 and 59 years old with Graves' hyperthyroidism.

This clonotype was counted only a few times. This chain joins TRBV7-2 and TRBJ2-7, with a tentative D call TRBD1 (5 bases). The CDR3 contains 12 residues. Germline CDR1 and CDR2: SGHTA and FQGNSA. Between the trimmed V and J ends, which lost 1 base and 6 bases, there was a span of 7 bases. In nucleotides, the CDR3 is TGTGCCAGCAGCTTAGAAGGGGTCGAGCAGTACTTC. This gives the protein CASSLEGVEQYF.

The chain couples TRBV5-6 to TRBJ1-4; TRBD1 aligns across 8 bases. J was trimmed by 0 bases and V by 3 bases; bases with no gene match: 7. This CDR3 is 17 amino acids long. Germline loops: CDR1 SGHDT, CDR2 YYEEEE. The CDR3 DNA reads TGTGCCAGCAGCTGCCGGGACAGGACCTCAACTAATGAAAAACTGTTTTTT. Translating it yields CASSCRDRTSTNEKLFF.

The chain uses TRBV12-3 or TRBV12-4 and TRBJ2-5; D gene ambiguous. This CDR3 comprises 15 residues. V lost 3 bases and J 5 bases, leaving 16 bases between the germline ends. CDR3 DNA: TGTGCCAGCAGTTTTAGGGCCAGGCGAGAGGAGACCCAGTACTTC. As protein: CASSFRARREETQYF.

This clonotype has more than one count but fewer than ten. The junction shows a germline mismatch at one end, possibly a read error. The chain combines TRBV3-1 with TRBJ2-7, with D possibly TRBD2 on 5 matching bases. The CDR3 totals 14 residues. Germline CDR1 is LGHDT and CDR2 is YNNKEL (reference sequence). For the CDR3, the DNA is TGTGCCAGCAACCAAGAGGGATCGACCAGGGAGCAGTACTTC. It yields the protein CASNQEGSTREQYF.

The chain joins TRBV20-1 to TRBJ1-1, with TRBD1 identical over 8 bases. Germline V gene sequence: CDR1 DFQATT, CDR2 SNEGSKA (reference sequence). The CDR3 length is 14 residues. The V gene end was trimmed by 1 base and the J gene end by 1 base; junction bases not matched to a gene: 2. CDR3 region: CSARVGQGNTEAFF. Written as DNA, the CDR3 is TGCAGTGCTAGAGTCGGACAGGGGAACACTGAAGCTTTCTTT.

V gene TRBV6-5 combines with J gene TRBJ2-1; the D gene is possibly TRBD2 (6 bases). Per the germline V gene, CDR1 is MNHEY and CDR2 is SVGAGI. Trimming cost V 2 bases and J 4 bases, with 15 bases left between them. The CDR3 spans 16 residues. CDR3 nucleotides: TGTGCCAGCAGTTACCCCGGGACTGATGGGTACAATGAGCAGTTCTTC. Protein sequence: CASSYPGTDGYNEQFF.

The chain is built from TRBV19 and TRBJ2-5; 7 bases match TRBD2. Germline lookup yields CDR1 LNHDA and CDR2 SQIVND (reference sequence). Germline trimming cut 1 base from V and 5 bases from J; bases unmatched to any gene: 4. The CDR3 is 14 amino acids. CDR3 sequence: CASSIGQGGETQYF. The CDR3 DNA follows: TGTGCCAGTAGTATAGGGCAGGGAGGGGAGACCCAGTACTTC.

This clonotype was seen more than once but under ten times. The chain employs TRBV5-5 and TRBJ2-7, with D perhaps matching TRBD2 (5 bases). The V end was cut by 7 bases, the J end by 4 bases, with 15 bases between. CDR1 is SGHKS, CDR2 YYEKEE, per germline (reference sequence). CDR3 length equals 13 residues. The CDR3 nucleotides are TGTGCCAGCTCCCCAGCGGAACCATACGAGCAGTACTTC. This translates into CASSPAEPYEQYF.

This clonotype has only a few counts. The chain joins TRBV5-5 to TRBJ1-2; no clear D. The V gene lost 2 bases and the J gene lost 4 bases, with 18 bases spanning the gap. This CDR3 has 16 amino acids. In germline, CDR1 is SGHKS, CDR2 YYEKEE (reference sequence). Here the CDR3 reads CASSFRPGRSSYGYTF. The DNA for the CDR3 is TGTGCCAGCAGCTTTCGCCCTGGACGATCCAGCTATGGCTACACCTTC.

V is TRBV11-2 and J is TRBJ2-2; TRBD1 is a possible D gene (5 bases). The CDR3 spans 15 residues. Germline CDR1 SGHAT, CDR2 FQNNGV. Trimming cost V 3 bases and J 1 base, with 9 bases left between them. The CDR3 sequence: CASSFGHQNTGELFF. CDR3 bases: TGTGCCAGCAGCTTCGGACATCAGAACACCGGGGAGCTGTTTTTT.

CDR3 nucleotides: TGTGCCAGCAGTTACCGGTCGGGACTAGCGGGCCTCCAAGAGACCCAGTACTTC. Encoded protein: CASSYRSGLAGLQETQYF. The chain links TRBV6-5 to TRBJ2-5; 12 nucleotides line up with TRBD2. Germline V CDR1 and CDR2: MNHEY, SVGAGI. The length of the CDR3 is 18 residues. Trimming at V came to 2 bases and at J to 1 base, leaving 8 bases not matched to a gene.

This clonotype has just a few counts. This chain joins TRBV13 and TRBJ2-2; D is ambiguous. The CDR3 spans 11 residues. V dropped 3 bases and J dropped 6 bases, with 2 bases sitting between them. Looked up from germline, CDR1 is PRHDT and CDR2 is FYEKMQ (reference sequence). The CDR3: CASSFAGELFF. As DNA, the CDR3 is TGTGCCAGCAGCTTTGCCGGGGAGCTGTTTTTT.

This clonotype was picked up many times. J is TRBJ2-5 and V is TRBV12-3 or TRBV12-4; TRBD1 matches at 7 bases. V gave up 4 bases and J gave up 5 bases; unmatched junction bases: 10. This CDR3 has 15 amino acids. The CDR3 loop is CASSSSPPGQETQYF. Written as DNA, the CDR3 is TGTGCCAGCAGTTCCTCGCCTCCGGGACAGGAGACCCAGTACTTC.

The chain carries TRBV10-3 and TRBJ2-2; D unresolved. The germline CDR1 and CDR2 sequences are ENHRY and SYGVKD. The CDR3 contains 14 residues. V gave up 4 bases and J gave up 5 bases, with 11 bases separating them. The CDR3 protein is CAISAAPGTGELFF. As DNA, the CDR3 is TGTGCCATCAGTGCGGCCCCTGGGACCGGGGAGCTGTTTTTT.

The DNA for the CDR3 is TGCAGCGTTGCCGTTCGGGACTACGAGCAGTACGTC. Amino acid sequence: CSVAVRDYEQYV. The chain recombines TRBV29-1 with TRBJ2-7; possible D gene TRBD2, 5 bases. V lost 4 bases and J lost 3, with 10 bases in between. Germline V gene sequence: CDR1 SQVTM, CDR2 ANQGSEA. The CDR3 runs to 12 residues.

At least ten counts were recorded for this clonotype. This chain joins TRBV28 and TRBJ2-1; perhaps TRBD2 as D (6 bases). Germline lookup yields CDR1 MDHEN and CDR2 SYDVKM. Trimming took off 3 bases at V and 7 bases at J, with 16 bases between the two ends. The CDR3 consists of 15 residues. The CDR3 is CASSFGPEGANEQFF. The CDR3, as DNA: TGTGCCAGCAGTTTTGGACCGGAGGGTGCAAATGAGCAGTTCTTC.

This clonotype has just a few counts. The chain has TRBV7-9 and TRBJ2-3, with D hard to call. V lost 1 base and J lost 0, with 5 bases in between. This CDR3 is built from 14 residues. The V gene's germline CDR1 is SEHNR and CDR2 FQNEAQ (reference sequence). The CDR3 is CASSLVHSTDTQYF. DNA of the CDR3: TGTGCCAGCAGCTTAGTGCACAGCACAGATACGCAGTATTTT.

This chain uses TRBV19 with TRBJ1-5; TRBD1 is a possible D gene (6 bases). V was shortened by 3 bases and J by 6 bases, with 18 bases between the two germline ends. The CDR3 is made up of 16 amino acids. CDR1 is LNHDA and CDR2 is SQIVND in the germline V gene (reference sequence). The CDR3 bases are TGTGCCAGTAGTATCCTTGGGGGGGCGCTTGGTCAGCCCCAGCATTTT. Its translation: CASSILGGALGQPQHF. The variable domain in full, with the rest retrieved from reference TRBV19 and TRBJ1-5, is DGGITQSPKYLFRKEGQNVTLSCEQNLNHDAMYWYRQDPGQGLRLIYYSQIVNDFQKGDIAEGYSVSREKKESFPLTVTSAQKNPTAFYLCASSILGGALGQPQHFGDGTRLSIL.

The J gene is TRBJ2-7, the V gene TRBV7-3; TRBD1 matches at 7 bases. The length of the CDR3 is 13 residues. Trimming cost V 5 bases and J 6 bases; bases outside gene matches: 7. Germline V gene data show CDR1 as SGHTA and CDR2 as FQGTGA. The CDR3 region is CASSGTTGSEQYF. The CDR3 nucleotides are TGTGCCAGCAGCGGGACGACAGGGAGCGAGCAGTACTTC.

This clonotype has ten or more counts. The gene calls are TRBV28 and TRBJ2-4; D may be TRBD1 (6 bases). The germline V gene has CDR1 MDHEN and CDR2 SYDVKM. Trimming cost V 2 bases and J 0 bases, with 11 bases left between them. The CDR3 runs 16 residues. For the CDR3, the DNA is TGTGCCAGCAGTTTACCAGGGGAAATAGCCAAAAACATTCAGTACTTC. Protein product: CASSLPGEIAKNIQYF.

Many counts were recorded for this clonotype. The DNA of the CDR3 is TGTGCCAGCAGTTTCGGGACAGGGATCTACGAGCAGTACTTC. As protein: CASSFGTGIYEQYF. This chain uses TRBV28 with TRBJ2-7; 9 nucleotides line up with TRBD1. The CDR3 has 14 amino acids. The trim removed 3 bases at V and 3 bases at J, leaving 3 bases unmatched. CDR1 MDHEN and CDR2 SYDVKM come from the germline V gene.

This chain links TRBV9 with TRBJ1-1; 8 bases agree with TRBD1. Germline CDR1 reads SGDLS; CDR2 reads YYNGEE. V trimming: 3 bases; J trimming: 1 base; junction bases outside the gene matches: 2. CDR3 length: 14 residues. CDR3 nucleotide sequence: TGTGCCAGCAGCGCGGGGACAGGGAACACTGAAGCTTTCTTT. It translates to CASSAGTGNTEAFF. Supplemented by reference TRBV9 and TRBJ1-1, the full variable domain reads DSGVTQTPKHLITATGQRVTLRCSPRSGDLSVYWYQQSLDQGLQFLIQYYNGEERAKGNILERFSAQQFPDLHSELNLSSLELGDSALYFCASSAGTGNTEAFFGQGTRLTVV.

The chain uses TRBV5-8 and TRBJ1-4; TRBD1 is a possible D gene (5 bases). CDR1 is SGHTS and CDR2 is YDEGEE in the germline V gene. V was clipped by 2 bases and J by 10 bases, with 12 bases between them. The CDR3 contains 13 residues. CDR3 DNA sequence: TGTGCCAGCAGCTTCCAGGGTTCAGGAAAACTGTTTTTT. Translation gives CASSFQGSGKLFF.

This clonotype was counted only a few times. Its ends do not fully match the called genes, so a read error is possible. The chain combines TRBV19 with TRBJ1-1; 7 nucleotides align to TRBD1. CDR1 is LNHDA and CDR2 is SQIVND in the germline V gene (reference sequence). CDR3 size: 17 residues. The CDR3 loop reads CTSSIGLGQWGNTEAFF. CDR3 coding DNA: TGTACCAGTAGTATCGGGCTGGGACAGTGGGGGAACACTGAAGCTTTCTTT. The entire variable domain, with the rest obtained from reference TRBV19 and TRBJ1-1, is as follows: DGGITQSPKYLFRKEGQNVTLSCEQNLNHDAMYWYRQDPGQGLRLIYYSQIVNDFQKGDIAEGYSVSREKKESFPLTVTSAQKNPTAFYLCTSSIGLGQWGNTEAFFGQGTRLTVV.

J is TRBJ1-6 and V is TRBV5-1, with no clear D. The CDR3 is 13 residues long. Looked up from germline, CDR1 is SGHRS and CDR2 is YFSETQ. V was clipped by 3 bases and J by 6 bases, with 7 bases between them. The CDR3 loop reads CASSSDRNSPLHF. The CDR3 DNA follows: TGCGCCAGCAGCTCGGACCGTAATTCACCCCTCCACTTT.